Described below is a single T cell receptor beta chain sequence and its context. Its antigen is undetermined. These data belong to a study of persistence of HIV-infected CD4 T cells. This was the immunoSEQ version 4 assay in survey mode. Sequenced by immunoSEQ multiplex PCR; TCRdb stores in-frame clones only, minus some. The sample comprises around 39,000 clones, 89% of which are singletons, and approximately 0.97% rests with the top ten. Study results and limitations: Compared with CD3/CD28-stimulated cells, CMV- and Gag-responding cells showed lower TCRbeta richness. Bulk TCR data could not be restricted to HIV-1-infected CMV-responding cells.

Anti-CD3/anti-CD28 beads served as a nonspecific positive control stimulus. CD4+ T cells upregulating both CD40 ligand and CD69 were sorted as responding cells. Before stimulation, PBMCs underwent CD8+ T cell depletion. A roughly 20-hour stimulation of CD8-depleted PBMCs used anti-CD28/CD49d costimulation, CD40-blocking antibody and enfuvirtide. The TCR was taken from an adult man with HIV who was CMV-seropositive. Sequencing was performed on CD4+ T cells sorted from PBMCs after roughly 17-hour stimulation, taken from a patient who received antiretroviral therapy.

The CDR3 DNA reads TGTGCCAGCAGCGCTGACAGGAACACTGAAGCTTTCTTT. Its translation: CASSADRNTEAFF. The J gene is TRBJ1-1, the V gene TRBV11-3, with D possibly matching TRBD1 (5 bases). V was cut by 5 bases and J by 1 base, with 8 bases left in between. From germline, CDR1 is SGHNT and CDR2 YENEEA. The CDR3 runs to 13 residues.